The TCR beta chain described here comes from a study of blood T cells in healthy people across ages. A second PCR of roughly 7 to 11 cycles used a sample-barcoded 5' primer and a J-beta primer mix. TCRdb ran MiXCR on the 5' RACE reads and lists one entry per CDR3 protein. The table has 750,000 to 950,000 distinct CDR3 sequences, approximately 24% seen once. This clonotype has just a few counts. Total RNA was extracted at no less than 6 micrograms per sample. Deletions cut 1 base from V and 0 bases from J, with 10 bases between. The germline V gene encodes CDR1 MGHDK and CDR2 SYGVNS. This CDR3 has 16 amino acids. These data were also reused for a study on T cells of mothers and their children.

This receptor was obtained from a boy aged 5-17 years in good health. The chain combines TRBV25-1 with TRBJ1-3, with D unclear. The material sequenced was blood. CDR3 region: CASSELRGSSGNTIYF. CDR3 sequence (DNA): TGTGCCAGCAGTGAATTAAGAGGCAGCTCTGGAAACACCATATATTTT.